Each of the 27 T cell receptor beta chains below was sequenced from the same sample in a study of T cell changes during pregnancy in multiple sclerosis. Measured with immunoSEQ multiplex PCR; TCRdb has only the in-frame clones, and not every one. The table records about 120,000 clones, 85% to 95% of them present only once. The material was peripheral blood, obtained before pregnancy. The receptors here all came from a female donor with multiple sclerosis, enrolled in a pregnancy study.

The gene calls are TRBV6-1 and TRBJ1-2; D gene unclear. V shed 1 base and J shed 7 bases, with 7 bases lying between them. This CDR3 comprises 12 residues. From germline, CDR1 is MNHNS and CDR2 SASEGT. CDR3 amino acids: CASSEGTSGYTF. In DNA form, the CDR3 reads TGTGCCAGCAGTGAAGGGACTTCTGGCTACACCTTC.

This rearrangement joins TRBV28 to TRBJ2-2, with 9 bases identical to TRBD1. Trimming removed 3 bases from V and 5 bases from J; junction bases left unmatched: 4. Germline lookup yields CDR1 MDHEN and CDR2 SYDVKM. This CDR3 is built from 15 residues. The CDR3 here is CASSLSQGATGELFF. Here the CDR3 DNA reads TGTGCCAGCAGTTTGTCACAGGGGGCGACCGGGGAGCTGTTTTTT.

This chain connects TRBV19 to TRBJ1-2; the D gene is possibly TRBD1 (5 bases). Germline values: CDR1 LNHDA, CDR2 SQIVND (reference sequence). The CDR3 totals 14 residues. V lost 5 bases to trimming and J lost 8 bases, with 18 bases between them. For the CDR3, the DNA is TGTGCCAGTAGTCTCGGGACTCCCACGGTGGGCTACACCTTC. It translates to CASSLGTPTVGYTF.

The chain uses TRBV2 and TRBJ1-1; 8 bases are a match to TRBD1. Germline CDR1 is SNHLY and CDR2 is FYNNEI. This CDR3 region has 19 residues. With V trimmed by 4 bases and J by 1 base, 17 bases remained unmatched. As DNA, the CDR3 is TGTGCCAGCAGTGTATTTTTTCGTGGGACAGGTACCGAGAACACTGAAGCTTTCTTT. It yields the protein CASSVFFRGTGTENTEAFF.

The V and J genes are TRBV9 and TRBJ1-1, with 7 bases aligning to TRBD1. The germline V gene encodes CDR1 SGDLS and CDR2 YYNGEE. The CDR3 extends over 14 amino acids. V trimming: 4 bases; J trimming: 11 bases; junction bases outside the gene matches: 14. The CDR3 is CASSPFQGGGGAFF. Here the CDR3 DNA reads TGTGCCAGCAGCCCTTTTCAGGGGGGAGGAGGGGCTTTCTTT.

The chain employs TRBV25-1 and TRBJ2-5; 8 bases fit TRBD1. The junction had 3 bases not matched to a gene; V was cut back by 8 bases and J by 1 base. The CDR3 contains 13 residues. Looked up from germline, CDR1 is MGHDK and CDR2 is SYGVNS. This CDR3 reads CASVDRGQETQYF. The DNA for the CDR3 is TGTGCCAGCGTAGACAGGGGCCAAGAGACCCAGTACTTC.

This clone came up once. The CDR3 region is CASSLVGVREQFF. The CDR3 DNA reads TGTGCCAGCAGCTTAGTAGGGGTTAGGGAGCAGTTCTTC. The genes are TRBV7-9 and TRBJ2-1; weak D call: TRBD1 (5 bases). The CDR3 consists of 13 residues. The germline CDR1 and CDR2 sequences are SEHNR and FQNEAQ (reference sequence). V shed 1 base and J shed 10 bases, with 11 bases lying between them. Variable domain in full (rest from reference TRBV7-9 and TRBJ2-1): DTGVSQNPRHKITKRGQNVTFRCDPISEHNRLYWYRQTLGQGPEFLTYFQNEAQLEKSRLLSDRFSAERPKGSFSTLEIQRTEQGDSAMYLCASSLVGVREQFFGPGTRLTVL.

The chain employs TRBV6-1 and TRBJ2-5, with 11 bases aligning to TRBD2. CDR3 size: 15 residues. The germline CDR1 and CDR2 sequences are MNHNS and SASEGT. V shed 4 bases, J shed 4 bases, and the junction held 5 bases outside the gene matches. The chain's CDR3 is CASSVLAGELETQYF. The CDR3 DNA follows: TGTGCCAGCAGTGTACTAGCGGGGGAGCTAGAGACCCAGTACTTC.

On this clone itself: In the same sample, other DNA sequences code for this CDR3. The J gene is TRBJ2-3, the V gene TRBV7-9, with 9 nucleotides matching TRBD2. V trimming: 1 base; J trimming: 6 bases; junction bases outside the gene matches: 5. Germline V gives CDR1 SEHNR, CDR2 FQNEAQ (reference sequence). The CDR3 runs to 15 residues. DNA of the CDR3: TGTGCCAGCAGCTTAGGCGGGGGGGCTACGGATACGCAGTATTTT. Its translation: CASSLGGGATDTQYF.

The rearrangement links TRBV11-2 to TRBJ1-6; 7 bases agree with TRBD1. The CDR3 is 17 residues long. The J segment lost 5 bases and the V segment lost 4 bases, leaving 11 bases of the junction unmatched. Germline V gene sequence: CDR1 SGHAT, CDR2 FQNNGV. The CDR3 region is CASSWATGNGDNSPLHF. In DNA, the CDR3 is TGTGCCAGCAGCTGGGCGACAGGGAATGGGGATAATTCACCCCTCCACTTT. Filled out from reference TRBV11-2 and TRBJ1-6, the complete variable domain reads EAGVAQSPRYKIIEKRQSVAFWCNPISGHATLYWYQQILGQGPKLLIQFQNNGVVDDSQLPKDRFSAERLKGVDSTLKIQPAKLEDSAVYLCASSWATGNGDNSPLHFGNGTRLTVT.

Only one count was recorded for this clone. For the CDR3, the DNA is TGTGCCAGCAGGGTCGGGGGTGGCACAGATACGCAGTATTTT. This gives the protein CASRVGGGTDTQYF. The chain couples TRBV5-6 to TRBJ2-3; TRBD2 is a possible D gene (6 bases). Trimming left V 5 bases short and J 1 base short, with 11 bases between. CDR1 is SGHDT and CDR2 is YYEEEE in the germline V gene. The CDR3 runs to 14 residues.

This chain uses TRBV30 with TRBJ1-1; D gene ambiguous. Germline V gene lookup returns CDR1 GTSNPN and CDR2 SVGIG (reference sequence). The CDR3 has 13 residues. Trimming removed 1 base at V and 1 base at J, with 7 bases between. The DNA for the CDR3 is TGTGCCTGGAGTGGTAACAGGAACACTGAAGCTTTCTTT. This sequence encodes CAWSGNRNTEAFF.

The CDR3 bases are TGCAGCGTTGAGTTGGGACTAGGGGCAGATACGCAGTATTTT. Translating it yields CSVELGLGADTQYF. V is TRBV29-1 and J is TRBJ2-3; 8 nucleotides agree with TRBD2. The trim removed 3 bases at V and 4 bases at J, leaving 6 bases unmatched. The germline gives CDR1 SQVTM, CDR2 ANQGSEA. This CDR3 region has 14 residues.

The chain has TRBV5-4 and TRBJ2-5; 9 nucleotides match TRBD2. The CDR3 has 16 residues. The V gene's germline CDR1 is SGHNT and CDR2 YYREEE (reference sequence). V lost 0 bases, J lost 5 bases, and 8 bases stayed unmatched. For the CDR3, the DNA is TGTGCCAGCAGCTTGGCTGGCGCGGGGGGGCGGGAGACCCAGTACTTC. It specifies CASSLAGAGGRETQYF.

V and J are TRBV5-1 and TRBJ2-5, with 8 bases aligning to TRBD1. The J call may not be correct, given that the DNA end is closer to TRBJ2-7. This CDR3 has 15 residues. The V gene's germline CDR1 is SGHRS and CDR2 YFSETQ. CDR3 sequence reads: CASSLEAGGPYEQYF. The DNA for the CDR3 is TGCGCCAGCAGCTTGGAGGCAGGGGGCCCCTACGAGCAGTACTTC.

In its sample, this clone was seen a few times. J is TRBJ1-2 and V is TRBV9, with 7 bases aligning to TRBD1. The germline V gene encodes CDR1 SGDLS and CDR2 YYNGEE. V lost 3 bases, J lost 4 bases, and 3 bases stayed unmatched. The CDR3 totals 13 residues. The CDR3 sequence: CASSGDRFYGYTF. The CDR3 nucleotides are TGTGCCAGCAGCGGGGACAGATTCTATGGCTACACCTTC.

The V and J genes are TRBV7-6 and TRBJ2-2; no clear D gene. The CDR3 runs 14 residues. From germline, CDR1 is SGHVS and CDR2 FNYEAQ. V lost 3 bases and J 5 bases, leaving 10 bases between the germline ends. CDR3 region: CASSFSEITGELFF. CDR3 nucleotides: TGTGCCAGCAGCTTCTCCGAGATTACCGGGGAGCTGTTTTTT.

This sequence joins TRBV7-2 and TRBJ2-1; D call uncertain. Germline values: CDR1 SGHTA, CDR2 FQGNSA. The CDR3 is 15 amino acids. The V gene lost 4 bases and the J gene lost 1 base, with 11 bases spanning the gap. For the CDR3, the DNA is TGTGCCAGCAGCTCCTATGGGCTTTCCTACAATGAGCAGTTCTTC. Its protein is CASSSYGLSYNEQFF.

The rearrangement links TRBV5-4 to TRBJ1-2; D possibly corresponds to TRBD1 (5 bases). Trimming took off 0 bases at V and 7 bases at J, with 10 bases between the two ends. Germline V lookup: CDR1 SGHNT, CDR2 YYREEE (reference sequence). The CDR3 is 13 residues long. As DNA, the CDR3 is TGTGCCAGCAGCTTGGGGGGCCTCAGTGGCTACACCTTC. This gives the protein CASSLGGLSGYTF.

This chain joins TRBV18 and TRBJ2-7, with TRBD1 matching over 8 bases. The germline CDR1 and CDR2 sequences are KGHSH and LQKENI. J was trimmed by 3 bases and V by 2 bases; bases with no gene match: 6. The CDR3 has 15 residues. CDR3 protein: CASSPIRTGSYEQYF. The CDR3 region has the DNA TGTGCCAGCTCACCAATAAGGACAGGGAGCTACGAGCAGTACTTC.

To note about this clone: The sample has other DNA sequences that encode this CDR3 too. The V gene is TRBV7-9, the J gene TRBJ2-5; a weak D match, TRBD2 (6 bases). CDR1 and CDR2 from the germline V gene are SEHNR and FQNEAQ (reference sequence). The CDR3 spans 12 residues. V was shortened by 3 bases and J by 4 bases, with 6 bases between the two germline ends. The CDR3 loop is CASSFGGETQYF. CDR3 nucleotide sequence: TGTGCCAGCAGCTTCGGGGGAGAGACCCAGTACTTC.

The CDR3 DNA is TGTGCCAGCTCACAAGGGGCCCTTCAGGGTATAAACAATCAGCCCCAGCATTTT. Protein product: CASSQGALQGINNQPQHF. The chain employs TRBV18 and TRBJ1-5, with a weak D call TRBD1 (5 bases). The V end was cut by 4 bases, the J end by 3 bases, with 22 bases between. Germline CDR1 is KGHSH and CDR2 is LQKENI. The CDR3 length is 18 residues.

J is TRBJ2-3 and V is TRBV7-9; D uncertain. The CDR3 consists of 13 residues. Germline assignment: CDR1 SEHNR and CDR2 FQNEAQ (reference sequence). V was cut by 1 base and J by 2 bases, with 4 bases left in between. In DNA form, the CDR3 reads TGTGCCAGCAGCTTAGTCTCCACAGATACGCAGTATTTT. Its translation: CASSLVSTDTQYF.

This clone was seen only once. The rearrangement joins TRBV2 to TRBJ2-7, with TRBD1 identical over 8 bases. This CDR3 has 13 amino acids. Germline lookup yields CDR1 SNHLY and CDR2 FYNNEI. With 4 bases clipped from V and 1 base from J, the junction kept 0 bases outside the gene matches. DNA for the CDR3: TGTGCCAGCAGTGGGGACAGGTCCTACGAGCAGTACTTC. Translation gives CASSGDRSYEQYF.

For the CDR3, the DNA is TGTGCCAGCAGCCAAACAGGGGGGAACACTGAAGCTTTCTTT. This encodes CASSQTGGNTEAFF. This chain joins TRBV7-2 and TRBJ1-1; TRBD1 aligns across 8 bases. This CDR3 has 14 amino acids. The germline gives CDR1 SGHTA, CDR2 FQGNSA. Trimming at V came to 5 bases and at J to 1 base, leaving 3 bases not matched to a gene.

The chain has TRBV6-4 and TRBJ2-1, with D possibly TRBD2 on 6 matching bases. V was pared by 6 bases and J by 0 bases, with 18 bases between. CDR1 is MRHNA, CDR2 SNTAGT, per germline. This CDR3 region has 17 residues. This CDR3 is CASSQTQGTYSYNEQFF. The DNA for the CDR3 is TGTGCCAGCAGCCAGACCCAAGGGACTTACTCCTACAATGAGCAGTTCTTC.

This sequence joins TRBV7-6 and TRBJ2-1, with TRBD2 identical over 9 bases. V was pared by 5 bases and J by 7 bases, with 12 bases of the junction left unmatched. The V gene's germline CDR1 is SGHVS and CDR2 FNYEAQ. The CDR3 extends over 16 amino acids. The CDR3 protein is CASSAVMGLAGNEQFF. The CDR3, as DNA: TGTGCCAGCAGCGCTGTTATGGGACTAGCCGGAAATGAGCAGTTCTTC.